A single sample gave rise to the 11 T cell receptor beta chains below, sequenced in a study of cytomegalovirus exposure and HLA in healthy donors. In the PCR, 60 Vbeta and 13 Jbeta primers were used. Sequenced by immunoSEQ multiplex PCR; TCRdb stores in-frame clones only, minus some. The listing contains approximately 100,000 clones. The sequenced sample was PBMCs. The receptors derive from a man aged 50-60 years in good health and CMV-seronegative.

The V and J genes are TRBV2 and TRBJ1-4; 7 bases map to TRBD1. Trimming took 5 bases from V and 4 from J; bases not matched to a gene: 7. Germline values: CDR1 SNHLY, CDR2 FYNNEI. The CDR3 loop spans 15 amino acids. The CDR3 DNA is TGTGCCAGCAGTCCTATCGGGACAGTTAATGAAAAACTGTTTTTT. Its protein is CASSPIGTVNEKLFF.

The rearrangement joins TRBV6-5 to TRBJ2-7; D gene uncertain. The CDR3 length is 13 residues. The V gene lost 9 bases and the J gene lost 2 bases, with 14 bases spanning the gap. Germline-derived CDR1 and CDR2 are MNHEY and SVGAGI. The CDR3 DNA sequence: TGTGCCAGTCTGACATTCGCTACCTACGAGCAGTACTTC. Its translation: CASLTFATYEQYF.

The rearrangement joins TRBV7-2 to TRBJ1-1; tentatively, D is TRBD1 (6 bases). Trimming removed 5 bases at V and 6 bases at J, with 13 bases between. Germline lookup yields CDR1 SGHTA and CDR2 FQGNSA. This CDR3 contains 13 residues. CDR3 DNA sequence: TGTGCCAGCAGCCTAGAAACAGGGTCTGAAGCTTTCTTT. It specifies CASSLETGSEAFF.

With regard to this clone: This same CDR3 is encoded by further DNA sequences in the sample. This rearrangement joins TRBV29-1 to TRBJ2-5; 7 nucleotides line up with TRBD1. The J call is in doubt because the DNA end fits TRBJ2-7 better. The germline gives CDR1 SQVTM, CDR2 ANQGSEA. The CDR3 is 12 amino acids. CDR3 in DNA: TGCAGCGTGGGACAGAACACCTACGAGCAGTACTTC. Protein: CSVGQNTYEQYF.

V gene TRBV5-4 combines with J gene TRBJ1-2; D remains unclear. There are 13 residues in the CDR3. Germline values: CDR1 SGHNT, CDR2 YYREEE (reference sequence). The V end lost 0 bases, the J end lost 5 bases, and 8 bases lay between the germline ends. For the CDR3, the DNA is TGTGCCAGCAGCTTGGATTCAGGTTATGGCTACACCTTC. Amino acid sequence: CASSLDSGYGYTF. Full variable domain (rest looked up from reference TRBV5-4 and TRBJ1-2): ETGVTQSPTHLIKTRGQQVTLRCSSQSGHNTVSWYQQALGQGPQFIFQYYREEENGRGNFPPRFSGLQFPNYSSELNVNALELDDSALYLCASSLDSGYGYTFGSGTRLTVV.

The chain links TRBV19 to TRBJ2-5; tentative D call: TRBD2 (6 bases). With 3 bases removed from V and 3 bases from J, the gap between germline ends came to 11 bases. The germline V gene has CDR1 LNHDA and CDR2 SQIVND (reference sequence). CDR3 length equals 14 residues. The CDR3 nucleotides read TGTGCCAGTAGTATTCAGGGACTCGAAGAGACCCAGTACTTC. Residues: CASSIQGLEETQYF.

The V call is TRBV7-2, the J call TRBJ2-6, with D tentatively TRBD2 (5 bases). This CDR3 is 15 amino acids long. From germline, CDR1 is SGHTA and CDR2 FQGNSA. V was clipped by 5 bases and J by 3 bases, with 11 bases between them. CDR3 in amino acids: CASSDRSGGANVLTF. CDR3 in DNA: TGTGCCAGCAGCGACCGGAGCGGTGGGGCCAACGTCCTGACTTTC.

The chain joins TRBV19 to TRBJ1-1; TRBD1 might be the D (6 bases). Germline V gene lookup returns CDR1 LNHDA and CDR2 SQIVND (reference sequence). This CDR3 contains 15 residues. V was trimmed by 6 bases and J by 2 bases, leaving 16 bases between them. CDR3 sequence: CASSQPGVSNTEAFF. The CDR3 bases are TGTGCCAGTAGCCAACCAGGGGTTTCCAACACTGAAGCTTTCTTT. Full variable domain (remainder filled in from reference TRBV19 and TRBJ1-1): DGGITQSPKYLFRKEGQNVTLSCEQNLNHDAMYWYRQDPGQGLRLIYYSQIVNDFQKGDIAEGYSVSREKKESFPLTVTSAQKNPTAFYLCASSQPGVSNTEAFFGQGTRLTVV.

V gene TRBV7-9 combines with J gene TRBJ1-5, with D unresolved. There are 15 residues in the CDR3. Germline CDR1 SEHNR, CDR2 FQNEAQ (reference sequence). V shed 2 bases and J shed 0 bases, with 8 bases lying between them. In DNA, the CDR3 is TGTGCCAGCAGCTTATCAGAAAATAGCAATCAGCCCCAGCATTTT. Protein product: CASSLSENSNQPQHF.

This rearrangement joins TRBV2 to TRBJ2-1; the match to TRBD2 covers 8 bases. Trimming cost V 3 bases and J 4 bases; bases outside gene matches: 5. The CDR3 runs to 15 residues. Germline CDR1 SNHLY, CDR2 FYNNEI. This CDR3 is CASSDQLAGYNEQFF. CDR3 nucleotide sequence: TGTGCCAGCAGTGACCAGCTAGCGGGTTACAATGAGCAGTTCTTC.

V is TRBV27 and J is TRBJ2-7; 8 positions agree with TRBD1. Trimming took 4 bases from V and 1 from J; bases not matched to a gene: 12. CDR1 and CDR2 from the germline V gene are MNHEY and SMNVEV (reference sequence). The CDR3 loop spans 17 amino acids. In DNA form, the CDR3 reads TGTGCCAGCAGTTCTGGGACAGGCACATCACCTTCCTACGAGCAGTACTTC. This codes for CASSSGTGTSPSYEQYF.